Listed here are 10 T cell receptor beta chains from one sample, sequenced in a study of T cell changes during pregnancy in multiple sclerosis. Only in-frame clones appear in the TCRdb table, and some are missing; sequencing was by immunoSEQ multiplex PCR. In the table there are about 81,000 clones, over 85% of which are singletons. The source material was peripheral blood, sampled in the third trimester of pregnancy. All receptors come from a female donor in good health, enrolled as a control in a pregnancy study.

This sequence joins TRBV5-7 and TRBJ2-7; possibly TRBD1 for D (8 bases). TRBV5-7 is treated as an ORF (open reading frame) with a function not yet certain. V was trimmed by 2 bases and J by 7 bases, leaving 31 bases between them. There are 19 residues in the CDR3. CDR3 in amino acids: CASSFPHPSGQGWGWEQYF. Here the CDR3 DNA reads TGTGCCAGCAGCTTTCCACACCCTAGCGGACAGGGATGGGGCTGGGAGCAGTACTTC.

The chain couples TRBV30 to TRBJ2-7, with 8 bases that match TRBD1. This CDR3 spans 11 amino acids. Germline trimming cut 5 bases from V and 7 bases from J; bases unmatched to any gene: 4. From germline, CDR1 is GTSNPN and CDR2 SVGIG (reference sequence). CDR3 coding DNA: TGTGCCTGGGACAGGGGAAGTGAGCAGTACTTC. Translation: CAWDRGSEQYF.

For the CDR3, the DNA is TGTGCCAGTAGTGCCCCAACAGTGAACACCGGGGAGCTGTTTTTT. It codes for CASSAPTVNTGELFF. V usage is TRBV19 and J usage is TRBJ2-2; the D is unclear. CDR1 LNHDA and CDR2 SQIVND come from the germline V gene (reference sequence). The CDR3 consists of 15 residues. V lost 5 bases and J lost 1, with 11 bases in between.

The chain uses TRBV7-2 and TRBJ2-1; a possible D gene is TRBD1 (5 bases). Germline-derived CDR1 and CDR2 are SGHTA and FQGNSA. The CDR3 totals 14 residues. V was clipped by 3 bases and J by 2 bases, with 8 bases between them. CDR3 sequence: CASSFRATYNEQFF. The CDR3 DNA is TGTGCCAGCAGCTTCAGGGCGACCTACAATGAGCAGTTCTTC.

Only a few counts were recorded for this clone. The V call is TRBV19, the J call TRBJ2-7, with TRBD2 as a possible D gene (6 bases). Trimming left V 5 bases short and J 1 base short, with 12 bases between. CDR1 and CDR2 from the germline V gene are LNHDA and SQIVND (reference sequence). CDR3 size: 14 residues. The CDR3 region is CASSSPDYSYEQYF. The CDR3, as DNA: TGTGCCAGTAGTTCCCCGGACTATTCCTACGAGCAGTACTTC.

This clone was seen more than once but under ten times. The V call is TRBV28, the J call TRBJ2-7; 9 bases agree with TRBD1. Trimming at V came to 5 bases and at J to 3 bases, leaving 5 bases not matched to a gene. Per the germline V gene, CDR1 is MDHEN and CDR2 is SYDVKM. There are 14 residues in the CDR3. The CDR3 protein is CASSTPGQGYEQYF. CDR3 DNA: TGTGCCAGCAGTACACCGGGACAGGGCTACGAGCAGTACTTC.

V gene TRBV6-5 combines with J gene TRBJ2-1; 7 nucleotides align to TRBD2. V trimming: 8 bases; J trimming: 7 bases; junction bases outside the gene matches: 8. This CDR3 is 13 amino acids long. Per germline, CDR1 MNHEY and CDR2 SVGAGI. CDR3 DNA sequence: TGTGCCAGCTCTGAGGGAGGGATGAATGAGCAGTTCTTC. It specifies CASSEGGMNEQFF.

Of note for this clone: A junction end diverges from the germline sequence, so it may reflect a read error. V and J are TRBV7-9 and TRBJ2-7; 8 bases are shared with TRBD1. This CDR3 region has 11 residues. Germline V lookup: CDR1 SEHNR, CDR2 FQNEAQ (reference sequence). The CDR3, as DNA: TGTGCCAGCAGCTTAGGACAGGGGATGAACTTC. Encoded protein: CASSLGQGMNF. Based on the CDR3 plus reference TRBV7-9 and TRBJ2-7, the full variable domain is DTGVSQNPRHKITKRGQNVTFRCDPISEHNRLYWYRQTLGQGPEFLTYFQNEAQLEKSRLLSDRFSAERPKGSFSTLEIQRTEQGDSAMYLCASSLGQGMNFGPGTRLTVT.

This clone was seen a single time. V usage is TRBV9 and J usage is TRBJ2-1; maybe TRBD2 (6 bases). The length of the CDR3 is 17 residues. Germline CDR1 is SGDLS and CDR2 is YYNGEE. Trimming pared 0 bases from V and 0 bases from J, leaving 13 bases between. For the CDR3, the DNA is TGTGCCAGCAGCGTAGTGGGCGGGGCCGTCTCCTACAATGAGCAGTTCTTC. Translation: CASSVVGGAVSYNEQFF.

The chain recombines TRBV4-2 with TRBJ2-1; 11 bases are a match to TRBD1. The CDR3 spans 16 residues. The germline V gene encodes CDR1 LGHNA and CDR2 YNFKEQ. V was clipped by 2 bases and J by 2 bases; unmatched bases: 2. The CDR3 DNA reads TGTGCCAGCAGCCAATTGGGACAGGGGGCCTACAATGAGCAGTTCTTC. As protein: CASSQLGQGAYNEQFF.